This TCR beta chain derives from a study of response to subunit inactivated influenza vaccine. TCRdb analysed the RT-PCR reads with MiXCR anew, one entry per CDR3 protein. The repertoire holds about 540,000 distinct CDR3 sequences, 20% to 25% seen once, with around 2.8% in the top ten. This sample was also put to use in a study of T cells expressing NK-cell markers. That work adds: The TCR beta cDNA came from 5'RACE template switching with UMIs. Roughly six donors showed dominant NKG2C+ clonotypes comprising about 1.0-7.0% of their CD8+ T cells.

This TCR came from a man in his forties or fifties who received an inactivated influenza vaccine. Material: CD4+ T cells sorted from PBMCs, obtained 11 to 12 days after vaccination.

The CDR3: CASRAPGTTYEQYF. In DNA, the CDR3 is TGTGCCAGTAGGGCCCCCGGGACCACCTACGAGCAGTACTTC. The rearrangement links TRBV19 to TRBJ2-7, with D perhaps assigned TRBD1 or TRBD2 (5 bases each). CDR1 and CDR2 from the germline V gene are LNHDA and SQIVND (reference sequence). The CDR3 covers 14 residues. V was trimmed by 6 bases and J by 2 bases, leaving 14 bases between them.